The rows below give T cell receptor beta chains drawn from one sample of a study of CD8+CD57+ T cells in acquired aplastic anemia. TCRdb reprocessed the reads via MiXCR and lists one record per CDR3 protein. This sample has 150,000 to 200,000 distinct CDR3 sequences, with more than 45% found just once. Sequenced input: sorted CD4+, CD8+, or CD8+CD57+ T cells (not recorded which) from PBMCs. Receptors were obtained from a human donor with aplastic anemia. The CDR3 runs from the conserved cysteine through the conserved F or W. The order of the fields is CDR3 length, V gene, CDR3 protein.

18	TRBV30	CAWSGSRTSGSSTDTQYF
13	TRBV3-1	CASSRLDRAEAFF
12	TRBV12-3/TRBV12-4	CASSSLGGGYTF
15	TRBV4-3	CASSQEGGLGSPLHF
15	TRBV7-9	CASSLVQGKFETQYF
16	TRBV19	CASSTTWAAGNQPQHF
12	TRBV2	CASIQMNTEAFF
14	TRBV18	CASSPGSSNQPQHF
14	TRBV10-3	CAISESKGSYGYTF
12	TRBV2	CASTYASETQYF
14	TRBV20-1	CSARDRGRDSPLHF
16	TRBV29-1	CSALVGASGRTDTQYF
15	TRBV2	CASSPPGHSNEKLFF
12	TRBV19	CASSMRDQPQHF
15	TRBV10-3	CAISTLAGGGDTQYF
14	TRBV12-3/TRBV12-4	CASSHGWGTDTQYF
15	TRBV11-2	CASSSRGQPNEKLFF
18	TRBV14	CASSQDQAVGGSRNEQFF
15	TRBV15	CATSSPGQGSGTQYF
12	TRBV10-3	CAIGPGANEQYF
14	TRBV5-4	CASSKRQGNYEQYF
15	TRBV6-2/TRBV6-3	CASNPHNVPYNERFF
13	TRBV10-3	CAISEGVGETQYF
14	TRBV2	CASSQITGFDEQFF
15	TRBV20-1	CSARGGTSGEQTQYF
13	TRBV29-1	CSVQGVGYTEAFF
13	TRBV24-1	CATSDLGTAGYTF
15	TRBV27	CASSLQGAQNTEAFF
12	TRBV10-3	CAIKAGKGEQYF
15	TRBV2	CASSPPKVTNTEAFF
14	TRBV15	CATSRDQGFYGYTF
15	TRBV9	CASSVAGFGANVLTF
16	TRBV19	CASSRKDRGFTDTQYF
14	TRBV10-3	CAISWGQGRYEQYF
15	TRBV12-3/TRBV12-4	CAIPTGGKPTGELFF
13	TRBV5-5	CASSPGTVWGYTF
14	TRBV5-1	CASSLETGRETQYF
17	TRBV6-1	CASSRRSGTLAKTIQYF
14	TRBV24-1	CATSEGGSNQPQHF
15	TRBV20-1	CSAYSGQGPWTEAFF
13	TRBV29-1	CSVEGQGRVTQYF
18	TRBV19	CASRAGANTGGPRHGYTF
17	TRBV5-1	CASSLRLAGGPRYEQYF
16	TRBV2	CASSELGTQAKNIQYF
17	TRBV5-1	CASSLDAGTDLSAEAFF
12	TRBV29-1	CSVGTGSYGYTF
17	TRBV6-1	CASSEGPPTSEYNEQFF
15	TRBV5-1	CASSQGQGAESPLHF
15	TRBV2	CASSPGDSTNSPLHF
16	TRBV19	CASSLGGSQGIYGYTF
13	TRBV19	CASSTGAGYEQYF
16	TRBV5-5	CASSFDRASSYNEQFF
15	TRBV15	CATSRVSGADNEQFF
15	TRBV11-2	CASSLDWGSPGGYTF
14	TRBV9	CASSVGGQQETQYF